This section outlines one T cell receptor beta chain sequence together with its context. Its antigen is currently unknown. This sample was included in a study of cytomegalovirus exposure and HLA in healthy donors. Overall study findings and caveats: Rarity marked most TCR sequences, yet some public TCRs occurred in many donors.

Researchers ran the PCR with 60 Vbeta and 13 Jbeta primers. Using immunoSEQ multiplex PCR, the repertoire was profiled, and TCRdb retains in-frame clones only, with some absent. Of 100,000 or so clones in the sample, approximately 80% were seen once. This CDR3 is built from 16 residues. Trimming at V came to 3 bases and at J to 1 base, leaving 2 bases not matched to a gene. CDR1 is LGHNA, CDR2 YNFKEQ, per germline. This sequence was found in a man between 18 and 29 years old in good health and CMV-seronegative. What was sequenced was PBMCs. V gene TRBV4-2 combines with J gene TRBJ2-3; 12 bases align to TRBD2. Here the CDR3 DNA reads TGTGCCAGCAGCCAGCTAGCGGGGGGGGGCACAGATACGCAGTATTTT. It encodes CASSQLAGGGTDTQYF.